These 31 T cell receptor beta chains were sequenced from one sample in a study of blood T cells in healthy people across ages. Primed by a sample-barcoded 5' primer and a J-beta primer mix, a second PCR proceeded for 7 to 11 cycles. Each CDR3 protein gets one entry after TCRdb re-called the 5' RACE reads with MiXCR. The table shows over 600,000 distinct CDR3 sequences, with approximately 40% occurring only once. Source material: blood. The receptors were sampled from a man aged 80 or over in good health.

This clonotype was counted a few times. Its ends do not fully match the called genes, so a read error is possible. V gene TRBV7-9 combines with J gene TRBJ2-1; D gene ambiguous. The CDR3 extends over 17 amino acids. CDR1 is SEHNR, CDR2 FQNEAQ, per germline (reference sequence). CDR3 DNA sequence: TGTACCAGCAGCGTTTCTTACGTGGAGAACTCCTACAATGAGCAGTTCTTC. Its translation is CTSSVSYVENSYNEQFF.

This clonotype occurred a few times. The chain recombines TRBV4-3 with TRBJ1-2; D is ambiguous. The CDR3 length is 15 residues. Germline V CDR1 and CDR2: LGHNA, YSLEER. Trimming pared 4 bases from V and 0 bases from J, leaving 12 bases between. CDR3 bases: TGCGCCAGCAGCCCCCAAGGCAGCACTAACTATGGCTACACCTTC. Protein: CASSPQGSTNYGYTF.

This clonotype was counted many times. The chain links TRBV4-2 to TRBJ2-7; 10 bases agree with TRBD1. J lost 4 bases, V lost 0 bases, and 6 bases had no gene match. The CDR3 loop spans 16 amino acids. Germline V CDR1 and CDR2: LGHNA, YNFKEQ. The CDR3 region is CASSQDRQGAIYEQYF. CDR3 bases: TGTGCCAGCAGCCAAGATAGACAGGGGGCGATATACGAGCAGTACTTC.

This chain uses TRBV18 with TRBJ2-5; 7 bases line up with TRBD2. The J call may be wrong; the DNA end is better matched by TRBJ2-7. CDR3 length: 13 amino acids. Germline V gene sequence: CDR1 KGHSH, CDR2 LQKENI. CDR3 coding DNA: TGTGCCAGCTCACCAGGGGGGGGGAGCGAGCAGTACTTC. The encoded protein is CASSPGGGSEQYF.

There are a few counts of this clonotype. The rearrangement joins TRBV15 to TRBJ2-1; D gene ambiguous. There are 15 residues in the CDR3. Trimming pared 0 bases from V and 0 bases from J, leaving 6 bases between. Per the germline V gene, CDR1 is LNHNV and CDR2 is YYDKDF (reference sequence). The CDR3 is CATSRDLGSYNEQFF. The CDR3, as DNA: TGTGCCACCAGCAGAGATCTCGGCTCCTACAATGAGCAGTTCTTC. The full variable domain, in which reference TRBV15 and TRBJ2-1 provide the parts outside the CDR3, is DAMVIQNPRYQVTQFGKPVTLSCSQTLNHNVMYWYQQKSSQAPKLLFHYYDKDFNNEADTPDNFQSRRPNTSFCFLDIRSPGLGDTAMYLCATSRDLGSYNEQFFGPGTRLTVL.

In its sample, this clonotype was seen a few times. The junction differs from germline at one of its ends, possibly a read error. The chain combines TRBV20-1 with TRBJ2-3; D may correspond to TRBD1 or TRBD2 (6 bases each). The length of the CDR3 is 13 residues. Germline lookup yields CDR1 DFQATT and CDR2 SNEGSKA (reference sequence). The CDR3 DNA follows: TGCAGTGCCAGAGAGGGGGGCCCAGATACGCAGTATTTT. Protein product: CSAREGGPDTQYF.

This clonotype was counted between two and nine times. The chain carries TRBV7-2 and TRBJ1-6; D gene uncertain. This CDR3 has 14 amino acids. Trimming took 1 base from V and 4 from J, leaving 5 bases between them. The germline V gene encodes CDR1 SGHTA and CDR2 FQGNSA. This chain's CDR3 is CASSLEKYNSPLHF. The CDR3 DNA sequence: TGTGCCAGCAGCTTAGAAAAGTATAATTCACCCCTCCACTTT.

In this sample, this clonotype turned up a few times. The chain is built from TRBV7-2 and TRBJ2-5; a possible D gene is TRBD1 (5 bases). The CDR3 is 13 amino acids. V lost 5 bases, J lost 11 bases, and 18 bases lay in between. CDR1 SGHTA and CDR2 FQGNSA come from the germline V gene. CDR3 sequence: CASSQGSNNEQYF. DNA for the CDR3: TGTGCCAGCAGCCAGGGAAGTAACAATGAGCAGTACTTC.

This clonotype was seen only a few times. The chain combines TRBV20-1 with TRBJ2-6; D unclear. V lost 4 bases and J lost 2, with 9 bases in between. This CDR3 has 14 amino acids. CDR1 DFQATT and CDR2 SNEGSKA come from the germline V gene (reference sequence). The CDR3 loop is CSAKAGTGANVLTF. The CDR3 bases are TGCAGTGCTAAGGCTGGGACTGGGGCCAACGTCCTGACTTTC.

This clonotype was observed once. The chain uses TRBV20-1 and TRBJ2-7; 11 nucleotides line up with TRBD2. The germline V gene encodes CDR1 DFQATT and CDR2 SNEGSKA (reference sequence). This CDR3 has 15 amino acids. J was trimmed by 7 bases and V by 4 bases; bases with no gene match: 12. This chain's CDR3 is CSAIGVAGGGNEQYF. Written as DNA, the CDR3 is TGCAGTGCTATTGGGGTAGCGGGAGGGGGGAATGAGCAGTACTTC.

The gene calls are TRBV6-2 or TRBV6-3 and TRBJ2-7; 8 bases line up with TRBD2. V lost 4 bases, J lost 2 bases, and 10 bases stayed unmatched. The CDR3 consists of 16 residues. Germline V gene data show CDR1 as MNHEY and CDR2 as SVGEGT. CDR3 region: CASSSPGERGTYEQYF. CDR3 nucleotides: TGTGCCAGCAGTTCCCCCGGGGAGCGGGGGACCTACGAGCAGTACTTC.

CDR3 protein: CASSYGLAGQFF. The CDR3 DNA reads as TGTGCCAGCAGTTACGGACTAGCGGGGCAGTTCTTC. The chain couples TRBV6-2 or TRBV6-3 to TRBJ2-1; the match to TRBD2 covers 11 bases. Germline CDR1 and CDR2: MNHEY and SVGEGT. This CDR3 is built from 12 residues. V dropped 2 bases and J dropped 12; count of bases not matched to a gene: 0.

V usage is TRBV27 and J usage is TRBJ2-5; 12 nucleotides agree with TRBD2. The CDR3 has 16 residues. V shed 5 bases and J 5 bases; nucleotides not matched to a gene: 9. Germline values: CDR1 MNHEY, CDR2 SMNVEV (reference sequence). CDR3 nucleotides: TGTGCCAGCAGTCGACTAGCGGGGGCCCCCCGGGAGACCCAGTACTTC. Residues: CASSRLAGAPRETQYF.

The chain carries TRBV7-2 and TRBJ1-6; 11 nucleotides line up with TRBD1. The CDR3 runs to 16 residues. V gave up 5 bases and J gave up 6 bases; unmatched junction bases: 6. The V gene's germline CDR1 is SGHTA and CDR2 FQGNSA. The CDR3 spells CASSSRTGGGNSPLHF. CDR3 nucleotide sequence: TGTGCCAGCAGCAGCCGGACAGGGGGCGGTAATTCACCCCTCCACTTT.

The chain recombines TRBV5-8 with TRBJ2-7, with TRBD2 matching 8 bases. With V trimmed by 4 bases and J by 3 bases, 9 bases remained unmatched. The CDR3 has 15 amino acids. CDR1 and CDR2 from the germline V gene are SGHTS and YDEGEE. The CDR3 DNA reads as TGTGCCAGCAGCCACAGCGGGGGAGCTAACTACGAGCAGTACTTC. It codes for CASSHSGGANYEQYF.

The chain joins TRBV12-3 or TRBV12-4 to TRBJ2-1; TRBD2 aligns across 11 bases. V lost 4 bases and J lost 13; bases outside the gene matches: 21. The CDR3 sequence is 18 residues long. The CDR3, as DNA: TGTGCCAGCAGTTCCGGGACTAGCGGCCGGTGGGATCAAGAGACCCAGTTCTTC. It encodes CASSSGTSGRWDQETQFF.

The genes are TRBV4-2 and TRBJ2-3; 10 bases are a match to TRBD2. Germline V lookup: CDR1 LGHNA, CDR2 YNFKEQ. The CDR3 contains 17 residues. Trimming at V came to 3 bases and at J to 2 bases, leaving 8 bases not matched to a gene. CDR3 DNA sequence: TGTGCCAGCAGCCATCACAGCGGGGGGGCCACCACAGATACGCAGTATTTT. Amino acid sequence: CASSHHSGGATTDTQYF.

This clonotype turned up a few times. This chain uses TRBV7-9 with TRBJ2-4; 8 nucleotides align to TRBD1. J gave up 8 bases and V 5 bases, and 5 bases lay outside the gene matches. Germline V lookup: CDR1 SEHNR, CDR2 FQNEAQ (reference sequence). The CDR3 consists of 13 residues. Here the CDR3 DNA reads TGTGCCAGCAGCGCCAGGGGGCCAGACATTCAGTACTTC. This codes for CASSARGPDIQYF.

This chain links TRBV18 with TRBJ2-4, with 7 bases fitting TRBD2. Germline trimming cut 4 bases from V and 13 bases from J; bases unmatched to any gene: 7. The CDR3 extends over 12 amino acids. Germline CDR1 and CDR2: KGHSH and LQKENI. In DNA form, the CDR3 reads TGTGCCAGCTCACTATCCGCGGGGGAGCAGTACTTC. Translated: CASSLSAGEQYF.

The V and J genes are TRBV13 and TRBJ1-1; D gene unclear. Germline CDR1 is PRHDT and CDR2 is FYEKMQ (reference sequence). This CDR3 comprises 14 residues. V lost 7 bases, J lost 1 base, and 13 bases lay in between. CDR3 in DNA: TGTGCCAGCACCCCCGCGGGAGAGAACACTGAAGCTTTCTTT. Its translation is CASTPAGENTEAFF.

This chain links TRBV20-1 with TRBJ2-7, with TRBD2 matching 11 bases. V dropped 0 bases and J dropped 3; count of bases not matched to a gene: 10. This CDR3 region has 17 residues. Germline lookup yields CDR1 DFQATT and CDR2 SNEGSKA (reference sequence). CDR3 amino acids: CSARDPGTSGSLYEQYF. CDR3 bases: TGCAGTGCTAGAGATCCCGGTACTAGCGGGAGTCTCTACGAGCAGTACTTC.

This chain connects TRBV6-2 or TRBV6-3 to TRBJ2-7, with D perhaps matching TRBD2 (6 bases). V was cut by 8 bases and J by 4 bases, with 24 bases left in between. Germline V CDR1 and CDR2: MNHEY, SVGEGT. The CDR3 is 16 amino acids. CDR3 DNA: TGTGCCAGCGGATACTCTCTCCGGGACTTGCGGTACGAGCAGTACTTC. It encodes CASGYSLRDLRYEQYF.

This chain joins TRBV20-1 and TRBJ2-7, with TRBD1 matching 8 bases. CDR1 and CDR2 (germline): DFQATT, SNEGSKA (reference sequence). Losses at the gene ends were 6 bases for V and 10 bases for J; bases not matched to a gene: 8. The CDR3 runs to 11 residues. DNA of the CDR3: TGCAGTGCCCTCCCGACAGGGGCCCAGTACTTC. Translating gives CSALPTGAQYF.

The chain employs TRBV10-3 and TRBJ1-5; 7 bases align to TRBD1. V shed 7 bases, J shed 7 bases, and the junction held 10 bases outside the gene matches. Germline V gene lookup returns CDR1 ENHRY and CDR2 SYGVKD. The CDR3 covers 14 residues. The CDR3 bases are TGTGCCATCAACGTACAGGGGTTCGGGCAGCCCCAGCATTTT. Its translation is CAINVQGFGQPQHF.

The V gene is TRBV27, the J gene TRBJ2-3, with D possibly matching TRBD1 (5 bases). The germline V gene has CDR1 MNHEY and CDR2 SMNVEV (reference sequence). Trimming took off 2 bases at V and 3 bases at J, with 15 bases between the two ends. This CDR3 comprises 16 residues. This chain's CDR3 is CASSLRQGLQTDTQYF. CDR3 DNA: TGTGCCAGCAGTTTACGGCAGGGCCTGCAGACAGATACGCAGTATTTT.

This clonotype was picked up a small number of times. CDR3 in DNA: TGTGCCACCAGCAGAGAAATGAGGGAGACCCAGTACTTC. Translating it yields CATSREMRETQYF. The rearrangement uses TRBV15 and TRBJ2-5; D unclear. There are 13 residues in the CDR3. V dropped 0 bases and J dropped 5 bases, with 7 bases sitting between them. Per the germline V gene, CDR1 is LNHNV and CDR2 is YYDKDF (reference sequence).

The V gene is TRBV5-1, the J gene TRBJ2-5, with TRBD2 identical over 8 bases. Germline V lookup: CDR1 SGHRS, CDR2 YFSETQ. This CDR3 has 15 amino acids. After removal of 0 bases from V and 11 bases from J, the junction contained 12 bases not matched to a gene. This chain's CDR3 is CASSLVGAGEDEQYF. The CDR3 region has the DNA TGCGCCAGCAGCTTGGTAGGAGCGGGGGAGGATGAGCAGTACTTC. Variable domain in full (rest from reference TRBV5-1 and TRBJ2-5): KAGVTQTPRYLIKTRGQQVTLSCSPISGHRSVSWYQQTPGQGLQFLFEYFSETQRNKGNFPGRFSGRQFSNSRSEMNVSTLELGDSALYLCASSLVGAGEDEQYFGPGTRLLVL.

This clonotype has just a few counts. The genes are TRBV20-1 and TRBJ1-4, with D hard to call. Trimming removed 8 bases at V and 0 bases at J, with 10 bases between. The V gene's germline CDR1 is DFQATT and CDR2 SNEGSKA (reference sequence). This CDR3 spans 13 amino acids. The CDR3 sequence is CSLKTPTNEKLFF. The CDR3 DNA is TGCAGTTTAAAGACACCAACTAATGAAAAACTGTTTTTT.

V and J are TRBV7-3 and TRBJ2-4, with 7 positions matching TRBD2. The assigned J gene may be wrong: the sequence end matches TRBJ2-7 better. CDR1 is SGHTA, CDR2 FQGTGA, per germline. The CDR3 loop spans 16 amino acids. In DNA form, the CDR3 reads TGTGCCAGCAGCGCGTCGGGGGGTGTAGCGTCCCACGAGCAGTACTTC. As protein: CASSASGGVASHEQYF.

The chain is built from TRBV29-1 and TRBJ2-1; D is perhaps TRBD2 (6 bases). The CDR3 is 15 amino acids. The V gene's germline CDR1 is SQVTM and CDR2 ANQGSEA. The V end lost 6 bases, the J end lost 0 bases, and 15 bases lay between the germline ends. CDR3 in DNA: TGCAGCGTAGCCAGTAGCGGACTCTCCTACAATGAGCAGTTCTTC. It codes for CSVASSGLSYNEQFF.

This clonotype was seen ten or more times. This chain uses TRBV29-1 with TRBJ2-7; 11 bases are a match to TRBD2. Germline loops: CDR1 SQVTM, CDR2 ANQGSEA. V shed 4 bases and J 1 base; nucleotides not matched to a gene: 9. The CDR3 is made up of 16 amino acids. CDR3 in amino acids: CSVGVLAGASSYEQYF. DNA of the CDR3: TGCAGCGTTGGTGTACTAGCGGGAGCATCATCCTACGAGCAGTACTTC.